Following are 7 T cell receptor beta chains from one sample sequenced in a study of control samples from healthy donors and cancer patients. TCRdb's table, derived via immunoSEQ multiplex PCR, lists solely in-frame clones and lacks some. Altogether 150,000 to 200,000 clones are present, around 90% being singletons, with the ten largest covering about 1.4%. The specimen sequenced was blood. The receptors derive from a woman between 50 and 59 years old in good health.

This clone was seen a few times. The chain employs TRBV24-1 and TRBJ2-2; maybe TRBD1 (5 bases). The V end lost 1 base, the J end lost 4 bases, and 9 bases lay between the germline ends. Germline V lookup: CDR1 KGHDR, CDR2 SFDVKD. The CDR3 extends over 15 amino acids. In DNA, the CDR3 is TGTGCCACCAGTGATTTAGGGGTAGGCACCGGGGAGCTGTTTTTT. As protein: CATSDLGVGTGELFF.

The chain couples TRBV24-1 to TRBJ2-3, with 11 bases identical to TRBD1. In germline, CDR1 is KGHDR, CDR2 SFDVKD. Trimming cost V 0 bases and J 1 base; bases outside gene matches: 8. The CDR3 length is 19 residues. CDR3 sequence reads: CATSDLGGTGGFGTDTQYF. CDR3 bases: TGTGCCACCAGTGATTTGGGGGGGACAGGGGGATTTGGCACAGATACGCAGTATTTT.

This chain joins TRBV7-3 and TRBJ2-1, with a weak D call TRBD1 (5 bases). The V and J ends lost 5 bases and 9 bases respectively, with 14 bases between them. The CDR3 is 13 amino acids. CDR1 SGHTA and CDR2 FQGTGA come from the germline V gene. Here the CDR3 reads CASSTQTASEQFF. The DNA of the CDR3 is TGTGCCAGCAGCACTCAGACAGCAAGTGAGCAGTTCTTC.

This clone was observed a handful of times. Other DNA sequences within the sample encode an identical CDR3. The genes are TRBV20-1 and TRBJ2-3; D unclear. The CDR3 loop spans 10 amino acids. Germline CDR1 reads DFQATT; CDR2 reads SNEGSKA (reference sequence). V lost 5 bases and J 6 bases, leaving 6 bases between the germline ends. In DNA, the CDR3 is TGCAGTGCTGCGAGGGATACGCAGTATTTT. Its translation: CSAARDTQYF.

This clone turned up a few times. Other nucleotide sequences from this sample produce the same CDR3. The chain uses TRBV28 and TRBJ1-3, with 11 bases identical to TRBD1. V was clipped by 6 bases and J by 4 bases; unmatched bases: 5. Germline V lookup: CDR1 MDHEN, CDR2 SYDVKM. The CDR3 sequence is 15 residues long. The CDR3 reads CASSRTGGAGNTIYF. Written as DNA, the CDR3 is TGTGCCAGCAGCAGGACAGGGGGCGCAGGAAACACCATATATTTT.

The chain has TRBV7-9 and TRBJ1-6, with TRBD1 as a possible D gene (6 bases). CDR1 and CDR2 (germline): SEHNR, FQNEAQ (reference sequence). The CDR3 covers 17 residues. Trimming stripped 2 bases from V and 8 bases from J, with 19 bases between. CDR3 DNA: TGTGCCAGCAGCTTAAATTCGGACAGCCGCTTCCATTCACCCCTCCACTTT. Its translation is CASSLNSDSRFHSPLHF.

J is TRBJ2-7 and V is TRBV2; 13 nucleotides line up with TRBD2. This CDR3 is 14 amino acids long. V gave up 8 bases and J gave up 6 bases; unmatched junction bases: 7. Germline V gene sequence: CDR1 SNHLY, CDR2 FYNNEI. CDR3 in amino acids: CASPGLAGAGEQYF. The DNA for the CDR3 is TGTGCCAGCCCCGGACTAGCGGGGGCGGGCGAGCAGTACTTC.